The 31 T cell receptor beta chains reported below all come from one sample, sequenced in a study of cytomegalovirus exposure and HLA in healthy donors. PCR involved 60 Vbeta and 13 Jbeta primers. This table comes from immunoSEQ multiplex PCR, and its TCRdb copy is limited to in-frame clones, with some not included. The table records 150,000 or so clones, over 60% of them present only once. Sequenced input: PBMCs. These TCRs come from a woman aged 18-35 years in good health and CMV-seronegative.

This chain links TRBV7-9 with TRBJ1-6; TRBD1 might be the D (6 bases). This CDR3 is 13 amino acids long. In germline, CDR1 is SEHNR, CDR2 FQNEAQ (reference sequence). Between the trimmed V and J ends, which lost 3 bases and 9 bases, there was a span of 9 bases. In nucleotides, the CDR3 is TGTGCCAGCAGCTTGGTGGGGGCTTCACCCCTCCACTTT. Its protein product is CASSLVGASPLHF.

J is TRBJ2-2 and V is TRBV5-1, with a possible D match to TRBD2 (6 bases). Germline CDR1 reads SGHRS; CDR2 reads YFSETQ. The CDR3 consists of 14 residues. V lost 5 bases to trimming and J lost 6 bases, with 14 bases between them. The CDR3 loop is CASRLDPGAGELFF. CDR3 DNA: TGCGCCAGCAGGCTGGACCCGGGGGCCGGGGAGCTGTTTTTT.

This clone was recorded only once. The chain uses TRBV7-9 and TRBJ2-1; TRBD2 aligns across 11 bases. CDR3 length: 17 amino acids. J gave up 8 bases and V 4 bases, and 13 bases lay outside the gene matches. Looked up from germline, CDR1 is SEHNR and CDR2 is FQNEAQ (reference sequence). In DNA form, the CDR3 reads TGTGCCAGCAGCTCGGGGGCTCTTACTAGCGGGAGTGATGAGCAGTTCTTC. Translating it yields CASSSGALTSGSDEQFF.

V and J are TRBV6-5 and TRBJ1-1; D remains ambiguous. With 1 base removed from V and 1 base from J, the gap between germline ends came to 7 bases. CDR3 length: 14 amino acids. The germline CDR1 and CDR2 sequences are MNHEY and SVGAGI. CDR3 amino acids: CASSYYERNTEAFF. The CDR3 region has the DNA TGTGCCAGCAGTTACTATGAGAGGAACACTGAAGCTTTCTTT.

The chain recombines TRBV7-4 with TRBJ2-3; 7 nucleotides line up with TRBD1. The V gene end was trimmed by 5 bases and the J gene end by 4 bases; junction bases not matched to a gene: 21. Germline V gene data show CDR1 as SGHVT and CDR2 as SQSDAQ. The CDR3 totals 19 residues. The CDR3 DNA sequence: TGTGCCAGCAGCCCCTTCGCAGGGGGACCCGAGGGTGTGGCAGATACGCAGTATTTT. This translates into CASSPFAGGPEGVADTQYF.

This clone turned up a few times. The gene calls are TRBV11-2 and TRBJ2-1; 16 bases are a match to TRBD2. This CDR3 is built from 20 residues. J was trimmed by 4 bases and V by 0 bases; bases with no gene match: 9. CDR1 and CDR2 (germline): SGHAT, FQNNGV. The CDR3 sequence: CASSLDAGTSGRAKYNEQFF. As DNA, the CDR3 is TGTGCCAGCAGCTTAGACGCGGGGACTAGCGGGAGGGCAAAATACAATGAGCAGTTCTTC.

J is TRBJ2-2 and V is TRBV19, with D maybe TRBD2 (5 bases). The CDR3 has 15 residues. V lost 3 bases and J lost 3, with 11 bases in between. CDR1 LNHDA and CDR2 SQIVND come from the germline V gene (reference sequence). The CDR3 spells CASSIWGEDTGELFF. The DNA of the CDR3 is TGTGCCAGTAGTATTTGGGGAGAGGACACCGGGGAGCTGTTTTTT.

This clone was detected once. This chain joins TRBV19 and TRBJ2-1, with 13 positions matching TRBD2. Germline assignment: CDR1 LNHDA and CDR2 SQIVND (reference sequence). The ends lost 4 bases at V and 8 bases at J; junction bases unmatched: 11. The CDR3 contains 17 residues. In DNA, the CDR3 is TGTGCCAGTAGTACCCGGACTAGCGGGAGAAGGGAATATGAGCAGTTCTTC. Translating gives CASSTRTSGRREYEQFF.

This clone was counted between two and nine times. V gene TRBV2 combines with J gene TRBJ2-4, with D possibly TRBD2 on 6 matching bases. This CDR3 spans 13 amino acids. V lost 4 bases, J lost 6 bases, and 10 bases lay in between. Germline V gene lookup returns CDR1 SNHLY and CDR2 FYNNEI. CDR3 sequence reads: CASSGDGGNIQYF. For the CDR3, the DNA is TGTGCCAGCAGTGGTGACGGGGGAAACATTCAGTACTTC.

The chain joins TRBV5-1 to TRBJ2-1; D uncertain. CDR1 SGHRS and CDR2 YFSETQ come from the germline V gene. Trimming stripped 4 bases from V and 5 bases from J, with 19 bases between. The CDR3 contains 16 residues. The CDR3 here is CASSVTPTIPNNEQFF. As DNA, the CDR3 is TGCGCCAGCAGCGTGACCCCTACTATCCCCAACAATGAGCAGTTCTTC. The whole variable domain, remainder taken from reference TRBV5-1 and TRBJ2-1, is KAGVTQTPRYLIKTRGQQVTLSCSPISGHRSVSWYQQTPGQGLQFLFEYFSETQRNKGNFPGRFSGRQFSNSRSEMNVSTLELGDSALYLCASSVTPTIPNNEQFFGPGTRLTVL.

This clone was counted a few times. The V gene is TRBV28, the J gene TRBJ1-1; no clear D gene. Trimming pared 9 bases from V and 1 base from J, leaving 9 bases between. Germline V gene sequence: CDR1 MDHEN, CDR2 SYDVKM. The CDR3 is 12 residues long. The CDR3 bases are TGTGCCAGTGAGACTGCGAACACTGAAGCTTTCTTT. It specifies CASETANTEAFF.

The CDR3 DNA sequence: TGTGCCAGCAACCTAGAGGCGTCGAGCTCCTACGAGCAGTACTTC. Amino acid sequence: CASNLEASSSYEQYF. The chain carries TRBV7-2 and TRBJ2-7; D is ambiguous. Trimming removed 7 bases from V and 0 bases from J, with 16 bases in between. Germline-derived CDR1 and CDR2 are SGHTA and FQGNSA. The CDR3 runs 15 residues.

The chain carries TRBV2 and TRBJ2-1, with 10 bases that match TRBD2. The CDR3 covers 17 residues. Trimming at V came to 1 base and at J to 4 bases, leaving 7 bases not matched to a gene. Germline V gene sequence: CDR1 SNHLY, CDR2 FYNNEI. The CDR3 loop is CASSEGVAGGPYNEQFF. The CDR3 DNA sequence: TGTGCCAGCAGTGAAGGGGTAGCGGGAGGCCCGTACAATGAGCAGTTCTTC.

The chain employs TRBV27 and TRBJ1-3; no clear D gene. CDR3 length equals 15 residues. Deletions cut 5 bases from V and 1 base from J, with 12 bases between. Germline V gene sequence: CDR1 MNHEY, CDR2 SMNVEV (reference sequence). Here the CDR3 reads CASSPRRGSGNTIYF. CDR3 nucleotide sequence: TGTGCCAGCAGTCCCCGGAGAGGTTCTGGAAACACCATATATTTT.

The V gene is TRBV27, the J gene TRBJ1-3, with D possibly TRBD1 on 5 matching bases. The CDR3 runs 16 residues. Deletions cut 2 bases from V and 2 bases from J, with 13 bases between. Germline V gene lookup returns CDR1 MNHEY and CDR2 SMNVEV (reference sequence). The DNA of the CDR3 is TGTGCCAGCAGTTTAATGGCAGGGATACCTGGAAACACCATATATTTT. Translating it yields CASSLMAGIPGNTIYF.

The chain couples TRBV11-3 to TRBJ2-2; D remains unclear. From germline, CDR1 is SGHNT and CDR2 YENEEA. The CDR3 contains 14 residues. The V and J ends lost 5 bases and 5 bases respectively, with 12 bases between them. The CDR3 protein is CASSQSRVTGELFF. CDR3 in DNA: TGTGCCAGCAGCCAATCTCGGGTTACCGGGGAGCTGTTTTTT.

In its sample, this clone was seen a few times. The rearrangement joins TRBV9 to TRBJ1-4, with 8 bases that match TRBD1. Germline values: CDR1 SGDLS, CDR2 YYNGEE. Losses at the gene ends were 9 bases for V and 0 bases for J; bases not matched to a gene: 13. The CDR3 has 17 residues. The CDR3 DNA sequence: TGTGCCAACGTACGGACAGGGACTAACGCAACTAATGAAAAACTGTTTTTT. It codes for CANVRTGTNATNEKLFF.

The chain is built from TRBV7-9 and TRBJ1-2, with a weak D call TRBD1 (6 bases). Germline-derived CDR1 and CDR2 are SEHNR and FQNEAQ (reference sequence). The ends were cut back, 1 base at V and 4 bases at J, with 10 bases in the middle. The CDR3 has 14 amino acids. CDR3 loop: CASSLVQGPYGYTF. CDR3 DNA: TGTGCCAGCAGCTTAGTACAGGGCCCCTATGGCTACACCTTC.

V is TRBV12-5 and J is TRBJ2-6; the match to TRBD1 covers 8 bases. The germline gives CDR1 LGHNT, CDR2 FRNRAP. Trimming took 4 bases from V and 0 from J; bases not matched to a gene: 8. The CDR3 consists of 18 residues. Written as DNA, the CDR3 is TGTGCTAGTGGTTCCGGGACAGGATTCTTCTCTGGGGCCAACGTCCTGACTTTC. Protein sequence: CASGSGTGFFSGANVLTF. Drawing the rest from reference TRBV12-5 and TRBJ2-6, the complete variable domain is DARVTQTPRHKVTEMGQEVTMRCQPILGHNTVFWYRQTMMQGLELLAYFRNRAPLDDSGMPKDRFSAEMPDATLATLKIQPSEPRDSAVYFCASGSGTGFFSGANVLTFGAGSRLTVL.

The chain has TRBV6-6 and TRBJ1-5; D is possibly TRBD1 (6 bases). This CDR3 comprises 14 residues. Germline V gene lookup returns CDR1 MNHNY and CDR2 SVGAGI (reference sequence). Trimming pared 2 bases from V and 5 bases from J, leaving 10 bases between. CDR3 sequence: CASSYPSGDQPQHF. The CDR3 nucleotides read TGTGCCAGCAGTTACCCGTCAGGGGATCAGCCCCAGCATTTT.

This chain connects TRBV27 to TRBJ1-3, with no clear D. Germline loops: CDR1 MNHEY, CDR2 SMNVEV (reference sequence). This CDR3 comprises 15 residues. The V gene lost 6 bases and the J gene lost 0 bases, with 12 bases spanning the gap. The CDR3 DNA sequence: TGTGCCAGCAGCTCAGACGGGTACTCTGGAAACACCATATATTTT. Translated, it gives CASSSDGYSGNTIYF.

In its sample, this clone ranks as medium-sized (0.01 to 0.1%). The chain joins TRBV4-3 to TRBJ2-7; 11 bases agree with TRBD2. The CDR3 consists of 16 residues. V was pared by 0 bases and J by 0 bases, with 1 base of the junction left unmatched. Germline loops: CDR1 LGHNA, CDR2 YSLEER. CDR3: CASSQDLAGGSYEQYF. The CDR3 DNA reads TGCGCCAGCAGCCAAGATCTAGCGGGGGGCTCCTACGAGCAGTACTTC.

This chain links TRBV28 with TRBJ1-6; TRBD1 matches 12 bases. The germline V gene has CDR1 MDHEN and CDR2 SYDVKM. The CDR3 extends over 18 amino acids. V lost 5 bases, J lost 7 bases, and 12 bases stayed unmatched. The CDR3 DNA follows: TGTGCCAGCAGTCCTGAACCCGGGACAGGGGGCAGCAATTCACCCCTCCACTTT. Amino acids: CASSPEPGTGGSNSPLHF.

The rearrangement uses TRBV6-1 and TRBJ2-7, with TRBD2 as a possible D gene (5 bases). Trimming stripped 7 bases from V and 1 base from J, with 8 bases between. CDR1 and CDR2 from the germline V gene are MNHNS and SASEGT. CDR3 length equals 12 residues. CDR3 sequence reads: CASIRGSYEQYV. CDR3 DNA: TGTGCCAGCATCCGGGGTTCCTACGAGCAGTACGTC.

The CDR3 reads CASSISGGNEQFF. For the CDR3, the DNA is TGTGCCAGTAGTATATCAGGGGGCAATGAGCAGTTCTTC. The rearrangement uses TRBV19 and TRBJ2-1; 7 bases line up with TRBD1. Trimming at V came to 2 bases and at J to 6 bases, leaving 1 base not matched to a gene. Germline CDR1 LNHDA, CDR2 SQIVND (reference sequence). The CDR3 contains 13 residues.

The genes are TRBV18 and TRBJ1-2; a possible D gene is TRBD1 (5 bases). Trimming removed 3 bases at V and 0 bases at J, with 11 bases between. This CDR3 contains 15 residues. Germline V gene lookup returns CDR1 KGHSH and CDR2 LQKENI. DNA for the CDR3: TGTGCCAGCTCACCTACAGGAGACTCTAACTATGGCTACACCTTC. Encoded protein: CASSPTGDSNYGYTF.

This clone came up once. The V call is TRBV30, the J call TRBJ1-1, with a weak D call TRBD1 (5 bases). V was shortened by 3 bases and J by 0 bases, with 8 bases between the two germline ends. Germline CDR1 is GTSNPN and CDR2 is SVGIG (reference sequence). The CDR3 consists of 13 residues. The CDR3 region has the DNA TGTGCCTGGAGACAGGCCTTGAACACTGAAGCTTTCTTT. This translates into CAWRQALNTEAFF.

The rearrangement uses TRBV4-1 and TRBJ2-7, with 8 bases identical to TRBD1. J lost 3 bases, V lost 1 base, and 17 bases had no gene match. The CDR3 length is 19 residues. The germline gives CDR1 MGHRA, CDR2 YSYEKL. The CDR3 DNA reads as TGCGCCAGCAGCCAAGTGTCCGGACAGGGTATAACGGGACGCTACGAGCAGTACTTC. Its protein product is CASSQVSGQGITGRYEQYF.

The chain uses TRBV6-1 and TRBJ2-5, with 7 bases that match TRBD1. The germline CDR1 and CDR2 sequences are MNHNS and SASEGT. The CDR3 sequence is 14 residues long. The junction had 7 bases not matched to a gene; V was cut back by 4 bases and J by 5 bases. CDR3 region: CASSATGFEETQYF. CDR3 in DNA: TGTGCCAGCAGTGCGACAGGGTTCGAGGAGACCCAGTACTTC.

V is TRBV7-9 and J is TRBJ1-3; tentatively, D is TRBD1 (5 bases). This CDR3 comprises 15 residues. The germline CDR1 and CDR2 sequences are SEHNR and FQNEAQ (reference sequence). The ends were cut back, 1 base at V and 2 bases at J, with 9 bases in the middle. CDR3 loop: CASSLEGVPGNTIYF. For the CDR3, the DNA is TGTGCCAGCAGCTTAGAAGGGGTACCTGGAAACACCATATATTTT.

The genes are TRBV2 and TRBJ1-5; tentative D call: TRBD1 (5 bases). This CDR3 spans 12 amino acids. The ends were cut back, 7 bases at V and 4 bases at J, with 8 bases in the middle. Germline CDR1 and CDR2: SNHLY and FYNNEI. The CDR3 coding sequence is TGTGCCAGCAATAGGGGAAATCAGCCCCAGCATTTT. It codes for CASNRGNQPQHF.